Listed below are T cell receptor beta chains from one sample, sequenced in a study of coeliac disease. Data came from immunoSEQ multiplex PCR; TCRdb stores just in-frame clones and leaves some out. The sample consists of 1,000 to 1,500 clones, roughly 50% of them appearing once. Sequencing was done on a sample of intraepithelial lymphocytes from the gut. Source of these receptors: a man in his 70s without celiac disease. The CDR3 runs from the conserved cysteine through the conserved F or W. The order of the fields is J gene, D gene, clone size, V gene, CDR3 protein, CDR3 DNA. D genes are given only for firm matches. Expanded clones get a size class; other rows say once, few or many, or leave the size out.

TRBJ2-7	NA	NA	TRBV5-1	CASSLGGKPGEQYF	TGCGCCAGCAGCTTGGGCGGGAAGCCTGGCGAGCAGTACTTC
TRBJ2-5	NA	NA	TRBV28	CASVQGGQETQYF	TGTGCCAGCGTCCAGGGGGGCCAAGAGACCCAGTACTTC
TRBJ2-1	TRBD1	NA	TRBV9	CASSPRDRTYNEQFF	TGTGCCAGCAGCCCGAGGGACAGAACCTACAATGAGCAGTTCTTC
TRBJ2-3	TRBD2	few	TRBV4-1	CASSQGTSGFTDTQYF	TGCGCCAGCAGCCAAGGGACTAGCGGCTTCACAGATACGCAGTATTTT
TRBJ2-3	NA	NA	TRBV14	CASSQRLTDTQYF	TGTGCCAGCAGCCAGCGATTAACAGATACGCAGTATTTT
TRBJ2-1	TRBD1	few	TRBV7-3	CASSLGTGEPYNEQFF	TGTGCCAGCAGCTTAGGTACAGGGGAGCCCTACAATGAGCAGTTCTTC
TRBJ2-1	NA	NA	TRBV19	CASRYQGLSYNEQFF	TGTGCCAGTAGATACCAGGGGTTGTCCTACAATGAGCAGTTCTTC
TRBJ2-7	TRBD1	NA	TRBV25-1	CASSGLDRGGAYEQYF	TGTGCCAGCAGTGGCCTCGACAGGGGTGGGGCCTACGAGCAGTACTTC
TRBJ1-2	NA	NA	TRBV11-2	CASSVGQLDGYTF	TGTGCCAGCAGCGTTGGACAGCTCGATGGCTACACCTTC
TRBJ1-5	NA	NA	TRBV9	CASIGGEGDYSNQPQHF	TGTGCCAGCATCGGGGGGGAAGGCGACTATAGCAATCAGCCCCAGCATTTT
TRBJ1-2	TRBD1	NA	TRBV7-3	CASSLSVRQGDNYGYTF	TGTGCCAGCAGCTTATCAGTAAGACAGGGCGATAACTATGGCTACACCTTC
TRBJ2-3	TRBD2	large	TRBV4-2	CASSQDRLAGGAGTDTQYF	TGTGCCAGCAGCCAAGATCGACTAGCGGGGGGGGCGGGCACAGATACGCAGTATTTT
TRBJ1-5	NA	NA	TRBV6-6	CASSYSESQPQHF	TGTGCCAGCAGTTACTCGGAGTCACAGCCCCAGCATTTT
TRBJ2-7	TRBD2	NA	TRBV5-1	CASGTRGDYEQYF	TGCGCCAGCGGGACTAGGGGGGACTACGAGCAGTACTTC
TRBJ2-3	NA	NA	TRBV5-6	CASMLWGHDLDTQYF	TGTGCCAGCATGTTGTGGGGCCACGACTTAGATACGCAGTATTTT
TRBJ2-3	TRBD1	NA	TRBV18	CASSPTDREIGDTQYF	TGTGCCAGCTCACCCACCGACAGGGAGATTGGAGATACGCAGTATTTT
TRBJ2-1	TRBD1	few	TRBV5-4	CASRPGTDSYNEQFF	TGTGCCAGCAGGCCCGGGACAGACTCCTACAATGAGCAGTTCTTC
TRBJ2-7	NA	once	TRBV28	CASSSNSAGTSYEQYF	TGTGCCAGCAGTTCCAATTCGGCAGGCACATCCTACGAGCAGTACTTC
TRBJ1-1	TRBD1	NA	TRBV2	CASSETGYLRNTEAFF	TGTGCCAGCAGTGAGACAGGGTATCTTCGGAACACTGAAGCTTTCTTT
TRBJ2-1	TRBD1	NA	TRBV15	CATSIRTGLYNEQFF	TGTGCCACCAGCATAAGGACAGGGCTCTACAATGAGCAGTTCTTC
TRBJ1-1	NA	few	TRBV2	CASSSSDLVEAFF	NA
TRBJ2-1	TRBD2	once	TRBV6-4	CASSEFSGGLGNEQFF	TGTGCCAGCAGTGAATTTAGCGGGGGCCTCGGGAATGAGCAGTTCTTC
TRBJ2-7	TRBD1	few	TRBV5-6	CASSLNPPGGYEQYF	TGTGCCAGCAGCTTAAATCCTCCAGGGGGCTACGAGCAGTACTTC
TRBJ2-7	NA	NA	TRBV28	CASNKQGRDYEQYF	TGTGCCAGCAACAAACAGGGTCGCGACTACGAGCAGTACTTC
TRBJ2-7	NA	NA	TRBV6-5	CASRSTASYEQYF	TGTGCCAGCAGATCGACAGCCTCCTACGAGCAGTACTTC
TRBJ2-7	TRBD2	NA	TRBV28	CASTIPGGDEQYF	TGTGCCAGCACCATCCCTGGGGGGGACGAGCAGTACTTC
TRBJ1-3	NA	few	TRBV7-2	CASSLFGGSGNTIYF	TGTGCCAGCAGCTTATTCGGCGGCTCTGGAAACACCATATATTTT
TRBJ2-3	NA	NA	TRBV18	CASSPNRGFRGTDTQYF	TGTGCCAGCTCACCCAACCGCGGGTTTCGGGGGACAGATACGCAGTATTTT
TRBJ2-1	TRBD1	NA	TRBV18	CASSLDRGLLNEQFF	TGTGCCAGCTCACTGGACAGGGGCCTTTTGAATGAGCAGTTCTTC
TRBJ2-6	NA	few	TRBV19	CASSIGQGSGANVLTF	TGTGCCAGTAGTATAGGGCAGGGATCTGGGGCCAACGTCCTGACTTTC
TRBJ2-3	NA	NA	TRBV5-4	CASSFGGRTDTQYF	TGTGCCAGCAGCTTCGGAGGGAGAACAGATACGCAGTATTTT
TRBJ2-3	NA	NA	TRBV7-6	CASSLGAGTTDTQYF	TGTGCCAGCAGCTTAGGTGCAGGTACCACAGATACGCAGTATTTT
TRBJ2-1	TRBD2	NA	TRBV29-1	CSTHNGGSYNEQFF	TGCAGCACCCATAACGGGGGGTCCTACAATGAGCAGTTCTTC
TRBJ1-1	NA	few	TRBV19	CASNDRYTEAFF	TGTGCCAGTAACGATCGGTACACTGAAGCTTTCTTT
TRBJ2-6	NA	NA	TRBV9	CASATWYSKSRANVLTF	TGTGCCAGCGCAACTTGGTACTCAAAAAGTCGGGCCAACGTCCTGACTTTC
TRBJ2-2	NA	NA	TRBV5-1	CASSRAGLYAGELFF	TGCGCCAGCAGCCGGGCAGGGCTGTACGCCGGGGAGCTGTTTTTT
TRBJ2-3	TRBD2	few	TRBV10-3	CAIGWGGGGADTQYF	TGTGCCATCGGCTGGGGTGGCGGGGGGGCAGATACGCAGTATTTT
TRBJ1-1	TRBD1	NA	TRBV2	CAITGETEAFF	TGTGCCATTACAGGGGAAACTGAAGCTTTCTTT
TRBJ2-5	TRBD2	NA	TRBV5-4	CASSSPGTSRETQYF	TGTGCCAGCAGCTCTCCTGGGACTAGCAGGGAGACCCAGTACTTC
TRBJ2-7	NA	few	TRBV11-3	CASSLGETGGEQYF	TGTGCCAGCAGCTTAGGGGAGACGGGCGGCGAGCAGTACTTC
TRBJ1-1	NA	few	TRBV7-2	CASSFRGNTEAFF	TGTGCCAGCAGCTTCAGAGGGAACACTGAAGCTTTCTTT
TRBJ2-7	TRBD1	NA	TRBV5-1	CASSVGQPRGEQYF	TGCGCCAGCAGTGTGGGACAGCCTCGGGGCGAGCAGTACTTC
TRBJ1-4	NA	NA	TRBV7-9	CASSPDEKLFF	TGTGCCAGCAGCCCAGATGAAAAACTGTTTTTT
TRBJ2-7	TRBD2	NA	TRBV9	CASSVVAGGAGYEQYF	TGTGCCAGCAGCGTAGTGGCGGGGGGGGCCGGGTACGAGCAGTACTTC
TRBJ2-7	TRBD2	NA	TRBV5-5	CASYTGGKNHEQYF	TGTGCCAGCTATACGGGGGGGAAGAATCACGAGCAGTACTTC
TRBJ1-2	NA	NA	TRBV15	CATSRTDGGRGSYGYTF	TGTGCCACCAGCAGAACAGACGGGGGGCGCGGAAGCTATGGCTACACCTTC
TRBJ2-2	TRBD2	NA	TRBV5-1	CASSLAWLAGGPNTGELFF	TGCGCCAGCAGCTTGGCCTGGCTAGCGGGGGGCCCGAACACCGGGGAGCTGTTTTTT
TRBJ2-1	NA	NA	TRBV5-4	CASSSTSNEQFF	TGTGCCAGCAGCTCAACTAGCAATGAGCAGTTCTTC
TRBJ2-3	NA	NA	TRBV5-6	CASKIGGASTDTQYF	TGTGCCAGCAAAATAGGGGGGGCGAGCACAGATACGCAGTATTTT
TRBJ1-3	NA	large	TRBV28	CASSSGQALSGNTIYF	TGTGCCAGCAGCTCCGGCCAGGCGCTCTCTGGAAACACCATATATTTT
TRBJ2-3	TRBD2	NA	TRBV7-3	CASSLISSGGSTDTQYF	TGTGCCAGCAGCTTAATTTCATCCGGGGGGTCCACAGATACGCAGTATTTT
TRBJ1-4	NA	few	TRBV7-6	CASSPGVGNEKLFF	TGTGCCAGCAGCCCCGGAGTGGGTAATGAAAAACTGTTTTTT
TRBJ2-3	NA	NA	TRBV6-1	CASSEGSGVDTQYF	TGTGCCAGCAGTGAGGGGAGTGGGGTAGATACGCAGTATTTT
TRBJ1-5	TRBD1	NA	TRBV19	CASSPRTGAGNQPQHF	TGTGCCAGTAGCCCCCGGACAGGGGCGGGCAATCAGCCCCAGCATTTT
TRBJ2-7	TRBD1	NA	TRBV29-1	CSVEGTGDYEQYF	TGCAGCGTTGAAGGGACAGGGGACTACGAGCAGTACTTC
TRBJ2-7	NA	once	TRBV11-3	CASSLAGGREQYF	TGTGCCAGCAGCCTCGCAGGAGGGAGGGAGCAGTACTTC
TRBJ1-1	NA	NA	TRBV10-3	CAISESTGQATEAFF	TGTGCCATCAGTGAGTCTACCGGTCAGGCCACTGAAGCTTTCTTT
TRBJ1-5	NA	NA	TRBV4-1	CASSPNEGAYQPQHF	TGCGCCAGCAGTCCCAATGAGGGTGCATATCAGCCCCAGCATTTT
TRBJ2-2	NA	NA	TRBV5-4	CASSPTSTNTGELFF	TGTGCCAGCAGCCCGACTAGTACGAACACCGGGGAGCTGTTTTTT
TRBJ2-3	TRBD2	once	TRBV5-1	CASSTRTSGPTFTDTQYF	TGCGCCAGCAGCACAAGGACTAGCGGGCCCACATTCACAGATACGCAGTATTTT